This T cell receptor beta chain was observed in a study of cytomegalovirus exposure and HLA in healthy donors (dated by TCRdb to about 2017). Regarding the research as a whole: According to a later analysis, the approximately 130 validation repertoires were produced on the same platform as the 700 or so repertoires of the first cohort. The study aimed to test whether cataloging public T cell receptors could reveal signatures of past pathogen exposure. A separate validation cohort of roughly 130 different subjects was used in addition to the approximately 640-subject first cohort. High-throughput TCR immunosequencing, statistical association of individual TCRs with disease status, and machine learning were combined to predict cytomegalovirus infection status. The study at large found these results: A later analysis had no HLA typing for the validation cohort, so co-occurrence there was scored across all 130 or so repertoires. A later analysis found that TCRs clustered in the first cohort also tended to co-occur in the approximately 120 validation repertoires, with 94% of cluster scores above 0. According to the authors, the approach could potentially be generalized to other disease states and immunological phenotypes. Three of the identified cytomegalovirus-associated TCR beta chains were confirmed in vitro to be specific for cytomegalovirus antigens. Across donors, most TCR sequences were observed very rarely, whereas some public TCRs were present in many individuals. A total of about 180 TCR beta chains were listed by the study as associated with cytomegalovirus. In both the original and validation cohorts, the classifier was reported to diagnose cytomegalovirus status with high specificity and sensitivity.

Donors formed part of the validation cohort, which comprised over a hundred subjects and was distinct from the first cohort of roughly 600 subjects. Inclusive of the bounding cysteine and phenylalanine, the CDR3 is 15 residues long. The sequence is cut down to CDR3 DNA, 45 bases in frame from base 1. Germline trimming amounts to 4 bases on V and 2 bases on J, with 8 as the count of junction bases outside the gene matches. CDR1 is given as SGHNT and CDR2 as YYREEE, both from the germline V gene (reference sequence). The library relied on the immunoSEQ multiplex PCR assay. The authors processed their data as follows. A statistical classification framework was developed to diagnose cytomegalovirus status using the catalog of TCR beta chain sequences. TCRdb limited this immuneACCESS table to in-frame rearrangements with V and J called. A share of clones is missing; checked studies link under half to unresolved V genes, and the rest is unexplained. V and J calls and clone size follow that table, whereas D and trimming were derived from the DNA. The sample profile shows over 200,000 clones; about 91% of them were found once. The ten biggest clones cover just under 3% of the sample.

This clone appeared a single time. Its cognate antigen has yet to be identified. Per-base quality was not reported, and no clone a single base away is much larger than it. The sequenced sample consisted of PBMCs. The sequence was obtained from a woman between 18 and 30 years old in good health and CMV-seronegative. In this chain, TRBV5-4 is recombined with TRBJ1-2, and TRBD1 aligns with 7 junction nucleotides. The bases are TGTGCCAGCAGCGGACTGGGACAGAAGAACTATGGCTACACCTTC. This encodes CASSGLGQKNYGYTF.